The rows below give T cell receptor beta chains drawn from one sample of a study of neurological immune-mediated disorders. TCRdb re-called the 5' RACE reads through MiXCR, storing one row per CDR3 protein. The table records around 100,000 distinct CDR3 sequences, roughly 10% of them present only once. Sequencing used PBMCs. The receptors originated from a female donor with HTLV-1-associated myelopathy (HAM/TSP). Each CDR3 is given with its conserved first and last residue. Each record gives: clone size, V gene, D gene, J gene, CDR3 protein, CDR3 DNA. A D gene is named only where the DNA matches it firmly. Part of the rows lack a size; the others show once, few, many or a class for expanded clones.

>many|TRBV20-1|TRBD1|TRBJ1-6
CSADPPGTGHSPLHF
TGCAGTGCTGATCCCCCCGGGACAGGCCATTCACCCCTCCACTTT
>many|TRBV6-5|TRBD2|TRBJ2-3
CASTRGRGTDTQYF
TGTGCCAGCACCCGGGGGAGGGGCACAGATACGCAGTATTTT
>many|TRBV27|NA|TRBJ2-5
CASRSTWGALETQYF
TGTGCCAGCAGGTCAACATGGGGGGCCTTAGAGACCCAGTACTTC
>many|TRBV7-3|NA|TRBJ1-1
CASSLAAGYRAEAFF
TGTGCCAGCAGCTTAGCCGCAGGGTATAGAGCTGAAGCTTTCTTT
>many|TRBV3-1|NA|TRBJ2-7
CASSQGYTGDLHEQYF
TGTGCCAGCAGCCAAGGGTACACAGGAGATTTGCACGAGCAGTACTTC
>many|TRBV5-1|NA|TRBJ2-1
CASSFRRDNEQFF
TGCGCCAGCAGCTTCAGACGGGACAATGAGCAGTTCTTC
>NA|TRBV29-1|NA|TRBJ1-2
CSVGRSRGDGYTF
TGCAGCGTTGGTCGGTCGAGGGGGGATGGCTACACCTTC
>many|TRBV7-7|NA|TRBJ2-2
CASSLGGAANTGELFF
TGTGCCAGCAGCTTAGGAGGGGCAGCGAACACCGGGGAGCTGTTTTTT
>many|TRBV29-1|TRBD1|TRBJ1-1
CSADDRGLNTEAFF
TGCAGCGCTGACGACAGGGGGTTGAACACTGAAGCTTTCTTT
>many|TRBV5-6|NA|TRBJ2-7
CASSLEVAPYEQYF
TGTGCCAGCAGCTTGGAGGTAGCCCCCTACGAGCAGTACTTC
>many|TRBV20-1|NA|TRBJ2-1
CSARDGLGNYNEQFF
TGCAGTGCTAGAGATGGGTTGGGGAACTACAATGAGCAGTTCTTC
>NA|TRBV5-1|NA|TRBJ2-4
CASSLEGPGHIQYF
TGCGCCAGCAGCTTGGAGGGTCCAGGGCATATTCAGTACTTC
>NA|TRBV5-1|NA|TRBJ1-4
CASSLDSGAGTNEKLFF
TGCGCCAGCAGCTTGGATTCGGGGGCTGGAACTAATGAAAAACTGTTTTTT
>NA|TRBV5-1|TRBD2|TRBJ2-7
CASSSETGLAYYEQYF
TGCGCCAGCAGCTCAGAAACGGGACTAGCTTACTACGAGCAGTACTTC
>many|TRBV20-1|NA|TRBJ2-1
CSAYGRGTYNEQFF
TGCAGTGCTTATGGGCGGGGAACGTACAATGAGCAGTTCTTC
>many|TRBV5-1|NA|TRBJ2-2
CASSLTGQPNTGELFF
TGCGCCAGCAGCTTGACAGGACAGCCGAACACCGGGGAGCTGTTTTTT
>many|TRBV29-1|TRBD1|TRBJ1-2
CSVEGEAGGSYGYTF
TGCAGCGTTGAGGGTGAGGCAGGGGGTTCCTATGGCTACACCTTC
>many|TRBV5-1|TRBD2|TRBJ2-1
CASSLGTSGGIRQFF
TGCGCCAGCAGCCTAGGGACTAGCGGGGGAATCCGGCAGTTCTTC
>many|TRBV7-2|TRBD2|TRBJ2-5
CASSLAPSGQVGQYF
TGTGCCAGCAGCTTAGCTCCTAGCGGGCAGGTGGGCCAGTACTTC
>many|TRBV10-3|NA|TRBJ1-2
CAISEYSHYGYTF
TGTGCCATCAGTGAGTACAGCCACTATGGCTACACCTTC
>few|TRBV24-1|TRBD1|TRBJ2-1
CATSDLQGRNEQFF
TGTGCCACCAGTGATTTACAGGGGCGCAATGAGCAGTTCTTC
>many|TRBV29-1|NA|TRBJ1-6
CSVAEANSPLHF
TGCAGCGTTGCCGAGGCAAATTCACCCCTCCACTTT
>once|TRBV5-1|NA|TRBJ2-3
CASSLRRTESSTDTQYF
TGCGCCAGCAGCCTACGACGGACTGAATCTAGCACAGATACGCAGTATTTT
>many|TRBV5-1|NA|TRBJ1-5
CASSTEGSDRQPQHF
TGCGCCAGCAGCACTGAGGGCAGCGACAGACAGCCCCAGCATTTT
>many|TRBV5-1|TRBD1|TRBJ2-7
CASSYGTGSSYEQYF
TGCGCCAGCAGTTATGGGACAGGGTCTAGCTACGAGCAGTACTTC
>many|TRBV5-1|NA|TRBJ2-7
CASSLAAGVGEQYF
TGCGCCAGCAGCTTGGCCGCAGGGGTGGGCGAGCAGTACTTC
>many|TRBV5-1|NA|TRBJ2-2
CASSLQGNTGELFF
TGCGCCAGCAGCTTGCAGGGTAACACCGGGGAGCTGTTTTTT
>many|TRBV9|NA|TRBJ1-6
CASSVGPTLNSPLHF
TGTGCCAGCAGCGTAGGACCGACCCTGAATTCACCCCTCCACTTT
>many|TRBV6-5|TRBD1|TRBJ2-7
CASSYSWGQGLHEQYF
TGTGCCAGCAGTTACTCTTGGGGACAGGGTCTCCACGAGCAGTACTTC
>many|TRBV24-1|TRBD2|TRBJ2-1
CATRAGIAGVYEQFF
TGTGCCACCAGAGCGGGGATAGCGGGGGTTTATGAGCAGTTCTTC
>NA|TRBV5-1|TRBD2|TRBJ2-1
CASTRGGLLEQFF
TGCGCCAGCACCCGGGGGGGGCTACTTGAGCAGTTCTTC
>NA|TRBV6-2/TRBV6-3|NA|TRBJ2-3
CASQLTPTDTQYF
TGTGCCAGTCAACTGACGCCCACAGATACGCAGTATTTT
>many|TRBV4-2|NA|TRBJ2-5
CASSQDASGGETQYF
TGTGCCAGCAGCCAAGATGCCAGCGGTGGAGAGACCCAGTACTTC
>many|TRBV14|NA|TRBJ2-7
CASSQDVYRGIYEQYF
TGTGCCAGCAGCCAAGACGTCTATAGGGGAATTTACGAGCAGTACTTC
>medium-sized|TRBV5-1|TRBD1|TRBJ1-2
CASSLNPGQGVFGYTF
TGCGCCAGCAGCCTGAACCCGGGACAGGGAGTTTTTGGCTACACCTTC
>many|TRBV27|NA|TRBJ2-3
CASSPSRTRGTDTQYF
TGTGCCAGCAGTCCGTCCCGGACGCGCGGCACAGATACGCAGTATTTT
>NA|TRBV6-5|TRBD1|TRBJ1-5
CASSRDRGQPQHF
TGTGCCAGCAGCCGGGACAGGGGTCAGCCCCAGCATTTT
>few|TRBV5-1|NA|TRBJ2-3
CASSLARVPDTQYF
TGCGCCAGCAGCTTGGCGAGGGTCCCAGATACGCAGTATTTT
>many|TRBV2|NA|TRBJ2-3
CATGEGGKDTQYF
TGTGCCACTGGAGAGGGGGGCAAAGATACGCAGTATTTT
>many|TRBV5-1|NA|TRBJ2-1
CASSLQGTYNEQFF
TGCGCCAGCAGCTTACAGGGTACCTACAATGAGCAGTTCTTC
>many|TRBV15|NA|TRBJ1-1
CATSRDRIENTEAFF
TGTGCCACCAGCAGAGATCGAATCGAGAACACTGAAGCTTTCTTT
>many|TRBV5-1|TRBD2|TRBJ2-5
CASSSYRLAGGPLETQYF
TGCGCCAGCAGCTCATACCGACTAGCGGGGGGGCCCTTGGAGACCCAGTACTTC
>many|TRBV5-1|NA|TRBJ2-2
CASSLAITSSAGELFF
TGCGCCAGCAGCTTGGCCATAACTAGCTCTGCCGGGGAGCTGTTTTTT
>many|TRBV10-3|NA|TRBJ2-6
CAISESGAGANVLTF
TGTGCCATCAGTGAGTCAGGGGCTGGGGCCAACGTCCTGACTTTC
>NA|TRBV10-3|NA|TRBJ2-7
CAIQMDGSYEQYF
TGTGCCATTCAGATGGACGGTTCCTACGAGCAGTACTTC
>many|TRBV5-4|NA|TRBJ2-3
CASSDSTRTDTQYF
TGTGCCAGCAGCGACTCGACCCGCACAGATACGCAGTATTTT
>many|TRBV7-3|TRBD1|TRBJ2-1
CASSLMTGVYNEQFF
TGTGCCAGCAGCTTAATGACAGGGGTGTACAATGAGCAGTTCTTC